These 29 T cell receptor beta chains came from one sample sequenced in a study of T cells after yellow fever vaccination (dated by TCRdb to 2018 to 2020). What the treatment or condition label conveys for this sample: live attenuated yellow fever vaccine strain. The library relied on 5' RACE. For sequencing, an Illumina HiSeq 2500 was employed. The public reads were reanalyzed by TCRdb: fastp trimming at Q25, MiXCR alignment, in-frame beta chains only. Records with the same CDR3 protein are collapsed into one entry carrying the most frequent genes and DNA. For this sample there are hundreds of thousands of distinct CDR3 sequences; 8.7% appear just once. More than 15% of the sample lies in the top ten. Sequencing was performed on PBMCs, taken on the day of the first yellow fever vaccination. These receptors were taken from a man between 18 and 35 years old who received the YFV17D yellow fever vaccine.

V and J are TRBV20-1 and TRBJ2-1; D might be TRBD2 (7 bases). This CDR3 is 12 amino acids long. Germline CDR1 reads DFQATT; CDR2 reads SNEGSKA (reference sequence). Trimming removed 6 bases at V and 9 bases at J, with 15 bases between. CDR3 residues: CSAMRGPGEQFF. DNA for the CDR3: TGCAGTGCGATGCGGGGGCCCGGTGAGCAGTTCTTC.

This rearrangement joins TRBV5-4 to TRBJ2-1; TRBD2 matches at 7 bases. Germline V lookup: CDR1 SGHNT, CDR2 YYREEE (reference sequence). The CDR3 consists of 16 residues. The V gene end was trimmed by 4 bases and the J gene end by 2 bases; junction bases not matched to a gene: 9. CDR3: CASSTRQGTTYNEQFF. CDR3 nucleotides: TGTGCCAGCAGCACGCGGCAAGGGACTACCTACAATGAGCAGTTCTTC.

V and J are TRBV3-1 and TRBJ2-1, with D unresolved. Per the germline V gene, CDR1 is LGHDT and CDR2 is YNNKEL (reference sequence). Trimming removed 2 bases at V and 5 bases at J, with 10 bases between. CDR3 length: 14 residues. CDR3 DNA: TGTGCCAGCAGCCAAAAACTACGGGACAATGAGCAGTTCTTC. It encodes CASSQKLRDNEQFF.

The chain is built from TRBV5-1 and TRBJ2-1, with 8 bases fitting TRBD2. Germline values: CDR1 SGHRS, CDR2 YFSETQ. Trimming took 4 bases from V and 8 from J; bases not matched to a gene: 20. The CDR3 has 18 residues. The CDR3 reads CASSGTILAVKRLHEQFF. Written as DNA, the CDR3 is TGCGCCAGCAGCGGGACCATACTAGCGGTGAAACGACTGCATGAGCAGTTCTTC.

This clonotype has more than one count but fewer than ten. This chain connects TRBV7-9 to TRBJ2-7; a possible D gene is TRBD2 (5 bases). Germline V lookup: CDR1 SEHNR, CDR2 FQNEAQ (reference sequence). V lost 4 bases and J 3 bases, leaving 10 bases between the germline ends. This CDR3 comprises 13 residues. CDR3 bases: TGTGCCAGCAGCTCGCCTGCGGGCTACGAGCAGTACTTC. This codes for CASSSPAGYEQYF.

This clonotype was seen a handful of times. CDR3 in amino acids: CASSVGLWNTQYF. The CDR3 bases are TGTGCCAGCAGCGTAGGGTTGTGGAATACGCAGTATTTT. The V call is TRBV9, the J call TRBJ2-3; D ambiguous. The germline V and J ends were trimmed by 0 bases and 7 bases, with 9 bases remaining between them. Germline V gene sequence: CDR1 SGDLS, CDR2 YYNGEE. This CDR3 has 13 residues.

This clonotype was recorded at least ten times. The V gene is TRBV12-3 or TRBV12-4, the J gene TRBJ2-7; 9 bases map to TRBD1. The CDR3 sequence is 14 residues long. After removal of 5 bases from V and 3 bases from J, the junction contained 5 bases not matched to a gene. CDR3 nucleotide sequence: TGTGCCAGCAGTCCAGACAGGGGGATCTACGAGCAGTACTTC. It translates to CASSPDRGIYEQYF.

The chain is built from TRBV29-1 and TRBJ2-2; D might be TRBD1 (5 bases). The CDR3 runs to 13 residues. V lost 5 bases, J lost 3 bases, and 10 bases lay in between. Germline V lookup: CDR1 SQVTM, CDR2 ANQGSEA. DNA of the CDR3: TGCAGCGTTTGCAGGGTGGACACCGGGGAGCTGTTTTTT. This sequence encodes CSVCRVDTGELFF.

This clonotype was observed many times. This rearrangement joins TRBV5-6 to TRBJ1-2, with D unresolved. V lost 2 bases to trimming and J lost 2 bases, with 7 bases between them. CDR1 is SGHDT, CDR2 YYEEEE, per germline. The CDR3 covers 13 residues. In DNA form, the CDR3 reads TGTGCCAGCAGCTTTCCAGAGAACTATGGCTACACCTTC. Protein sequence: CASSFPENYGYTF.

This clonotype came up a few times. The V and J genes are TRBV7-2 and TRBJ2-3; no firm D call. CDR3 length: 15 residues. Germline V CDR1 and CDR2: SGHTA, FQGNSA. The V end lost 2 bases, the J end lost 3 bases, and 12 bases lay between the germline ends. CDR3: CASSLNSHFTDTQYF. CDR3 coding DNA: TGTGCCAGCAGCTTAAATTCCCACTTTACAGATACGCAGTATTTT.

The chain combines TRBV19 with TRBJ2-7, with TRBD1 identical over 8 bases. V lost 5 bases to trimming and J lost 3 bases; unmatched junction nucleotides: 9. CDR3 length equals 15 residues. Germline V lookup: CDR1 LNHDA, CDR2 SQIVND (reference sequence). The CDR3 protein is CASSSPGQVIYEQYF. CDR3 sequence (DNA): TGTGCCAGTAGTTCTCCGGGACAGGTCATCTACGAGCAGTACTTC. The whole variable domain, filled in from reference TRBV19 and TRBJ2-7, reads DGGITQSPKYLFRKEGQNVTLSCEQNLNHDAMYWYRQDPGQGLRLIYYSQIVNDFQKGDIAEGYSVSREKKESFPLTVTSAQKNPTAFYLCASSSPGQVIYEQYFGPGTRLTVT.

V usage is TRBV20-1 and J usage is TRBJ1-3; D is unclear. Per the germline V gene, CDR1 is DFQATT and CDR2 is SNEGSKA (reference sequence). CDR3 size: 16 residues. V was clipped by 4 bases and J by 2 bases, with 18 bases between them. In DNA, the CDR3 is TGCAGTGCTAACCGGCCGGAGGGATATGCTGGAAACACCATATATTTT. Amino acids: CSANRPEGYAGNTIYF.

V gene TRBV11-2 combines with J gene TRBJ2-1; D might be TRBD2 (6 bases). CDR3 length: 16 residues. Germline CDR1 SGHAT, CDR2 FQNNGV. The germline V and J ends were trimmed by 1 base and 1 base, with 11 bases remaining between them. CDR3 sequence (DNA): TGTGCCAGCAGCTTAGGTGGGACTCGATCCTACAATGAGCAGTTCTTC. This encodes CASSLGGTRSYNEQFF.

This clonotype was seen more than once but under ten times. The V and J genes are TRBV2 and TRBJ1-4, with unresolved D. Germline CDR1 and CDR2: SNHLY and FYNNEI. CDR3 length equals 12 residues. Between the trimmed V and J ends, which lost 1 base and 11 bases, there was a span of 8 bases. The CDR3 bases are TGTGCCAGCAGTGAAGGGATAGGGAAACTGTTTTTT. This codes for CASSEGIGKLFF.

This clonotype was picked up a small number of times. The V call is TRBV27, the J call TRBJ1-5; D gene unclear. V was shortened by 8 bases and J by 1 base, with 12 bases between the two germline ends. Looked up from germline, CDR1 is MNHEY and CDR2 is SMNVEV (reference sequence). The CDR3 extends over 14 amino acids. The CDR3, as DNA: TGTGCCAGCTCCCGAGGAATGAGCAATCAGCCCCAGCATTTT. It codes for CASSRGMSNQPQHF.

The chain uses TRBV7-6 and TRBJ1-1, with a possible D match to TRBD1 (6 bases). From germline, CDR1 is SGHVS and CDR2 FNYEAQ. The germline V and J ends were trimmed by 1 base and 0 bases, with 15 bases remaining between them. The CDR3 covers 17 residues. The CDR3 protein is CASSLEVAGEMNTEAFF. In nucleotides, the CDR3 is TGTGCCAGCAGCTTAGAAGTAGCAGGGGAAATGAACACTGAAGCTTTCTTT.

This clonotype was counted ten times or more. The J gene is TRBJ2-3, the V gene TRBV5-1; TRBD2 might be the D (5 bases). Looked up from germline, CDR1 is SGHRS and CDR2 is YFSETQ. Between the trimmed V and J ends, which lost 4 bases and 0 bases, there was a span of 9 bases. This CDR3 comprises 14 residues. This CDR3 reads CASSPPGSTDTQYF. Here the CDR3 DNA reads TGCGCCAGCAGCCCTCCGGGGAGCACAGATACGCAGTATTTT.

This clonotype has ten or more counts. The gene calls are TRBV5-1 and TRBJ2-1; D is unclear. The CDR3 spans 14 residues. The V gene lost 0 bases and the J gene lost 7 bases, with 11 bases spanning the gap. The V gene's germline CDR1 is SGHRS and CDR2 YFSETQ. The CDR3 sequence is CASSLGGQQNEQFF. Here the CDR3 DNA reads TGCGCCAGCAGCTTGGGGGGTCAGCAAAATGAGCAGTTCTTC.

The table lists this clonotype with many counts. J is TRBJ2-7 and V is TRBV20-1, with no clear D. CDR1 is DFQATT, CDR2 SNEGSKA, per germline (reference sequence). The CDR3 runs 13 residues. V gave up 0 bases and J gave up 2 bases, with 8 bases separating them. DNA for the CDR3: TGCAGTGCTAGAGAGTCCGTTACCTACGAGCAGTACTTC. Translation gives CSARESVTYEQYF.

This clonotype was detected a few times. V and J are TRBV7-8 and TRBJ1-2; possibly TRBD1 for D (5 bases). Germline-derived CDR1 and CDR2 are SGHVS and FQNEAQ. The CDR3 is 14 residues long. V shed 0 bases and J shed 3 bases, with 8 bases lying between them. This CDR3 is CASSLAGTDYGYTF. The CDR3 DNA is TGTGCCAGCAGCTTAGCCGGGACGGACTATGGCTACACCTTC.

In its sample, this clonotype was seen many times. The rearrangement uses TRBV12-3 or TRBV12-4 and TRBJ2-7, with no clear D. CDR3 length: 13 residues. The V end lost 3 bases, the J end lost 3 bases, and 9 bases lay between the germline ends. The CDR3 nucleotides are TGTGCCAGCAGTTTTTCTGGTGGCTACGAGCAGTACTTC. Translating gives CASSFSGGYEQYF.

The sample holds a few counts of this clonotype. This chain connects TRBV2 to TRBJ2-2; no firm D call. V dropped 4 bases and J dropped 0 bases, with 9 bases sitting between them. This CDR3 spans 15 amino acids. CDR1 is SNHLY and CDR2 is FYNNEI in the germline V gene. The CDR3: CASSAPTANTGELFF. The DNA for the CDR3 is TGTGCCAGCAGTGCTCCAACCGCGAACACCGGGGAGCTGTTTTTT.

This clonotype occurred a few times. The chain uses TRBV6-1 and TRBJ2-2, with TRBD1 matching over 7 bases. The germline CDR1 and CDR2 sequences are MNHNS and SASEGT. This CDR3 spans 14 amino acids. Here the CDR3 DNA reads TGTGTCAGTGGGACGGGACAGCTCACCGGGGAGCTGTTTTTT. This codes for CVSGTGQLTGELFF.

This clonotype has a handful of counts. CDR3 sequence (DNA): TGTGCCAGCAGTTACTCGAAGGTGGGACGGGCGGCCTACGAGCAGTACTTC. This sequence encodes CASSYSKVGRAAYEQYF. The chain joins TRBV6-5 to TRBJ2-7; D is possibly TRBD1 or TRBD2 (5 bases each). The CDR3 has 17 residues. CDR1 is MNHEY and CDR2 is SVGAGI in the germline V gene. V was shortened by 0 bases and J by 2 bases, with 17 bases between the two germline ends.

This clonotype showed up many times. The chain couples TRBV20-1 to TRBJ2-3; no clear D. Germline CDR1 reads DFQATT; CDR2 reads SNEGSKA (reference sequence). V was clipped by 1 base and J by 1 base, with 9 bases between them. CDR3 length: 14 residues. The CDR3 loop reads CSARVRTGTDTQYF. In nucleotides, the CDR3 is TGCAGTGCTAGAGTACGGACCGGCACAGATACGCAGTATTTT.

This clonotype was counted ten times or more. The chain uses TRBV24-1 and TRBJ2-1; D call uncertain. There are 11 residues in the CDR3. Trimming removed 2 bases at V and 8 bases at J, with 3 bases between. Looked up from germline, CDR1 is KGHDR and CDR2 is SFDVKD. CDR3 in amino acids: CATSDSDEQFF. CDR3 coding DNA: TGTGCCACCAGTGATTCGGATGAGCAGTTCTTC.

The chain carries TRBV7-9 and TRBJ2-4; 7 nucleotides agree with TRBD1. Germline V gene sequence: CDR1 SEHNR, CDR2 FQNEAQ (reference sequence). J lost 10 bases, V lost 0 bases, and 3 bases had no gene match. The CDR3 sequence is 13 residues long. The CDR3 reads CASSLAGTEIQYF. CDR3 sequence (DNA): TGTGCCAGCAGCTTAGCCGGGACAGAAATTCAGTACTTC. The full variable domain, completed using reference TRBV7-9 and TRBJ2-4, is DTGVSQNPRHKITKRGQNVTFRCDPISEHNRLYWYRQTLGQGPEFLTYFQNEAQLEKSRLLSDRFSAERPKGSFSTLEIQRTEQGDSAMYLCASSLAGTEIQYFGAGTRLSVL.

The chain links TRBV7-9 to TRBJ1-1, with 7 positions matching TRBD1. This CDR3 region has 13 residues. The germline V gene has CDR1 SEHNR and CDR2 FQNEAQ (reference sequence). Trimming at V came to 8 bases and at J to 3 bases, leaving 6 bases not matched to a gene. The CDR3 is CASSGGLYTEAFF. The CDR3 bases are TGTGCCAGCTCAGGGGGATTGTACACTGAAGCTTTCTTT.

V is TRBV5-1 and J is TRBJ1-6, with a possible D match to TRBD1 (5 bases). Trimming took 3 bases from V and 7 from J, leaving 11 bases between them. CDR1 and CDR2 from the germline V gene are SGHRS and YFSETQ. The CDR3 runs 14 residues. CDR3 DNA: TGCGCCAGCAGCTGGGGCGAGGGGAATTCACCCCTCCACTTT. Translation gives CASSWGEGNSPLHF.